Shown below are 28 T cell receptor beta chains from a single sample sequenced in a study of blood T cell repertoires in COVID-19. The repertoire was sequenced with immunoSEQ multiplex PCR; TCRdb's copy has only in-frame clones and lacks some. The profile shows 150,000 to 200,000 clones, 70% to 90% of them singletons. Sequencing was carried out using peripheral blood. All receptors derive from a human donor with active or convalescent COVID-19. The donor label of this sample is uncertain.

This chain joins TRBV29-1 and TRBJ1-2, with TRBD1 as a possible D gene (5 bases). V was clipped by 7 bases and J by 7 bases, with 22 bases between them. Germline CDR1 SQVTM, CDR2 ANQGSEA. This CDR3 region has 14 residues. CDR3 region: CSASPRGQRGGYTF. CDR3 nucleotides: TGCAGCGCTTCGCCCCGAGGACAACGAGGTGGCTACACCTTC.

The genes are TRBV6-5 and TRBJ2-7, with 15 bases aligning to TRBD2. The CDR3 has 15 residues. Germline lookup yields CDR1 MNHEY and CDR2 SVGAGI. V lost 4 bases to trimming and J lost 4 bases; unmatched junction nucleotides: 2. CDR3 loop: CASSSGTSGGYEQYF. The CDR3 DNA reads as TGTGCCAGCAGTTCAGGGACTAGCGGGGGGTACGAGCAGTACTTC.

In nucleotides, the CDR3 is TGTGCCAGCAGACCGCAAAGGGGGCGGGAGGGCCACAATGAGCAGTTCTTC. Residues: CASRPQRGREGHNEQFF. The chain recombines TRBV27 with TRBJ2-1; TRBD2 matches at 9 bases. The V segment lost 6 bases and the J segment 5 bases; nucleotides outside the gene matches: 14. Germline V gives CDR1 MNHEY, CDR2 SMNVEV (reference sequence). This CDR3 has 17 residues.

The rearrangement joins TRBV24-1 to TRBJ1-1; D is undetermined. The V end was cut by 6 bases, the J end by 7 bases, with 11 bases between. Germline V lookup: CDR1 KGHDR, CDR2 SFDVKD. The CDR3 loop spans 12 amino acids. The CDR3 sequence: CATSNRRDEAFF. The CDR3 DNA is TGTGCCACCAGTAATAGGAGGGATGAAGCTTTCTTT.

V gene TRBV3-1 (or the pseudogene TRBV3-2) combines with J gene TRBJ1-6; D gene ambiguous. Per the germline V gene, CDR1 is LGHDT and CDR2 is YNNKEL (reference sequence). This CDR3 region has 14 residues. Trimming took 1 base from V and 7 from J, leaving 8 bases between them. DNA for the CDR3: TGTGCCAGCAGCCAAGTCTCTGAGAATTCACCCCTCCACTTT. Translation gives CASSQVSENSPLHF.

The chain employs TRBV7-9 and TRBJ1-4; 8 bases match TRBD1. J was trimmed by 8 bases and V by 2 bases; bases with no gene match: 7. This CDR3 has 15 residues. CDR1 and CDR2 (germline): SEHNR, FQNEAQ (reference sequence). The chain's CDR3 is CASSLLRGLGEKLFF. In DNA, the CDR3 is TGTGCCAGCAGCTTACTCAGGGGGCTAGGGGAAAAACTGTTTTTT.

This clone was seen a handful of times. J is TRBJ2-7 and V is TRBV9; 9 positions agree with TRBD2. The CDR3 contains 17 residues. The germline V gene has CDR1 SGDLS and CDR2 YYNGEE. V shed 3 bases and J 2 bases; nucleotides not matched to a gene: 12. Here the CDR3 reads CASSATELAGPTYEQYF. In DNA, the CDR3 is TGTGCCAGCAGCGCAACTGAACTAGCGGGCCCTACCTACGAGCAGTACTTC.

V is TRBV7-9 and J is TRBJ1-4; possible D gene TRBD1, 5 bases. The germline CDR1 and CDR2 sequences are SEHNR and FQNEAQ (reference sequence). The length of the CDR3 is 11 residues. Trimming took off 3 bases at V and 13 bases at J, with 9 bases between the two ends. CDR3 nucleotide sequence: TGTGCCAGCAGCTTCGCGGGGCCACTGTTTTTT. Residues: CASSFAGPLFF. Based on the CDR3 plus reference TRBV7-9 and TRBJ1-4, the full variable domain is DTGVSQNPRHKITKRGQNVTFRCDPISEHNRLYWYRQTLGQGPEFLTYFQNEAQLEKSRLLSDRFSAERPKGSFSTLEIQRTEQGDSAMYLCASSFAGPLFFGSGTQLSVL.

V gene TRBV10-3 combines with J gene TRBJ2-7, with 10 bases identical to TRBD1. The germline V gene has CDR1 ENHRY and CDR2 SYGVKD. The CDR3 loop spans 15 amino acids. The V gene end was trimmed by 6 bases and the J gene end by 7 bases; junction bases not matched to a gene: 12. This chain's CDR3 is CAISRGQGGTEEQYF. The DNA for the CDR3 is TGTGCCATCAGCAGAGGACAGGGGGGGACGGAAGAGCAGTACTTC.

This clone has only a few counts. The chain joins TRBV13 to TRBJ2-7; 9 bases are a match to TRBD1. The CDR3 has 14 amino acids. Trimming took 5 bases from V and 3 from J; bases not matched to a gene: 5. Germline V gives CDR1 PRHDT, CDR2 FYEKMQ (reference sequence). The CDR3 sequence is CASSAGQGYYEQYF. CDR3 coding DNA: TGTGCCAGCAGCGCCGGACAGGGGTACTACGAGCAGTACTTC.

Only one count was recorded for this clone. The V gene is TRBV13, the J gene TRBJ1-1; 8 bases align to TRBD1. Trimming took 5 bases from V and 1 from J; bases not matched to a gene: 3. The CDR3 has 14 residues. Germline CDR1 and CDR2: PRHDT and FYEKMQ (reference sequence). The CDR3: CASSPGQENTEAFF. The CDR3 coding sequence is TGTGCCAGCAGCCCGGGACAGGAGAACACTGAAGCTTTCTTT.

This clone came up a few times. V is TRBV19 and J is TRBJ1-6, with no clear D. CDR1 is LNHDA, CDR2 SQIVND, per germline (reference sequence). V was cut by 4 bases and J by 4 bases, with 11 bases left in between. This CDR3 has 15 residues. Here the CDR3 reads CASSTWTGYNSPLHF. In DNA form, the CDR3 reads TGTGCCAGTAGTACCTGGACGGGGTATAATTCACCCCTCCACTTT. Full variable domain (rest looked up from reference TRBV19 and TRBJ1-6): DGGITQSPKYLFRKEGQNVTLSCEQNLNHDAMYWYRQDPGQGLRLIYYSQIVNDFQKGDIAEGYSVSREKKESFPLTVTSAQKNPTAFYLCASSTWTGYNSPLHFGNGTRLTVT.

This rearrangement joins TRBV4-1 to TRBJ2-5; 9 bases agree with TRBD2. The junction had 15 bases not matched to a gene; V was cut back by 1 base and J by 0 bases. This CDR3 contains 20 residues. CDR1 and CDR2 from the germline V gene are MGHRA and YSYEKL. The CDR3 nucleotides read TGCGCCAGCAGCCAAGGTTTGGTAGCGGGAGTGCAATCGAACCAAGAGACCCAGTACTTC. Its protein product is CASSQGLVAGVQSNQETQYF.

The J gene is TRBJ2-1, the V gene TRBV10-2; 12 bases map to TRBD2. The germline V gene has CDR1 WSHSY and CDR2 SAAADI. This CDR3 has 14 amino acids. V shed 7 bases and J 5 bases; nucleotides not matched to a gene: 3. In DNA form, the CDR3 reads TGCGCCAGCACGGGACTAGCGGGCGACAATGAGCAGTTCTTC. Translating it yields CASTGLAGDNEQFF.

There are a few counts of this clone. This chain joins TRBV3-1 (or the pseudogene TRBV3-2) and TRBJ2-7, with D tentatively TRBD2 (5 bases). The germline gives CDR1 LGHDT, CDR2 YNNKEL (reference sequence). The CDR3 covers 12 residues. The V end lost 1 base, the J end lost 6 bases, and 7 bases lay between the germline ends. The CDR3, as DNA: TGTGCCAGCAGCCAAGTGGGAGCCGAGCAGTACTTC. It is translated as CASSQVGAEQYF.

The chain carries TRBV30 and TRBJ2-2, with 7 bases aligning to TRBD2. The CDR3 runs 14 residues. J gave up 0 bases and V 8 bases, and 6 bases lay outside the gene matches. Germline-derived CDR1 and CDR2 are GTSNPN and SVGIG (reference sequence). The CDR3 DNA sequence: TGTGCCCGCCGGGCGGGGGCGAACACCGGGGAGCTGTTTTTT. Translated, it gives CARRAGANTGELFF.

This chain uses TRBV6-4 with TRBJ2-2; 7 bases are shared with TRBD2. V was clipped by 5 bases and J by 4 bases; unmatched bases: 1. Germline V CDR1 and CDR2: MRHNA, SNTAGT. The CDR3 contains 13 residues. CDR3 nucleotides: TGTGCCAGCAGTAGCGGGGTCACCGGGGAGCTGTTTTTT. Encoded protein: CASSSGVTGELFF.

On this clone: Distinct nucleotide sequences in the sample also encode this CDR3. The J gene is TRBJ2-7, the V gene TRBV11-3; TRBD2 is a possible D gene (6 bases). Per the germline V gene, CDR1 is SGHNT and CDR2 is YENEEA. V was shortened by 1 base and J by 1 base, with 8 bases between the two germline ends. There are 14 residues in the CDR3. CDR3 bases: TGTGCCAGCAGCTTAGGGGCGGGATCCTACGAGCAGTACTTC. Protein sequence: CASSLGAGSYEQYF.

A few counts support this clone. The chain joins TRBV3-1 (or the pseudogene TRBV3-2) to TRBJ1-1; D is perhaps TRBD1 (5 bases). The ends were cut back, 0 bases at V and 6 bases at J, with 11 bases in the middle. Germline CDR1 LGHDT, CDR2 YNNKEL (reference sequence). The CDR3 extends over 14 amino acids. The DNA for the CDR3 is TGTGCCAGCAGCCAAGATGGGGTGACAGCTGAAGCTTTCTTT. Its protein product is CASSQDGVTAEAFF.

CDR3 amino acids: CAWSAVSGNTQYF. CDR3 coding DNA: TGTGCCTGGAGCGCCGTTAGCGGGAATACGCAGTATTTT. The rearrangement joins TRBV30 to TRBJ2-3, with 8 bases that match TRBD2. V shed 3 bases and J 7 bases; nucleotides not matched to a gene: 6. The CDR3 is made up of 13 amino acids. Germline V gene data show CDR1 as GTSNPN and CDR2 as SVGIG (reference sequence).

The chain has TRBV19 and TRBJ2-1; TRBD2 might be the D (6 bases). Germline V gene data show CDR1 as LNHDA and CDR2 as SQIVND (reference sequence). V gave up 7 bases and J gave up 2 bases, with 12 bases separating them. The length of the CDR3 is 14 residues. The CDR3 region has the DNA TGTGCCAGTATCGAGAGCGGGCCCTACAATGAGCAGTTCTTC. It specifies CASIESGPYNEQFF.

CDR3 loop: CASSLTASHLNTEAFF. CDR3 nucleotide sequence: TGTGCCAGCAGTTTGACAGCTTCCCATTTGAACACTGAAGCTTTCTTT. The rearrangement joins TRBV28 to TRBJ1-1; D is perhaps TRBD1 (5 bases). The CDR3 covers 16 residues. In germline, CDR1 is MDHEN, CDR2 SYDVKM. V gave up 3 bases and J gave up 0 bases, with 14 bases separating them.

This clone was seen only a few times. This sequence joins TRBV5-1 and TRBJ1-6; D uncertain. Germline CDR1 and CDR2: SGHRS and YFSETQ. V shed 0 bases and J shed 9 bases, with 10 bases lying between them. This CDR3 contains 14 residues. CDR3 nucleotides: TGCGCCAGCAGCTTGGAGAGGGAGGGTTCACCCCTCCACTTT. This gives the protein CASSLEREGSPLHF.

The V gene is TRBV5-6, the J gene TRBJ2-7, with D perhaps TRBD1 (5 bases). CDR1 SGHDT and CDR2 YYEEEE come from the germline V gene. V was cut by 4 bases and J by 6 bases, with 17 bases left in between. The length of the CDR3 is 14 residues. Here the CDR3 DNA reads TGTGCCAGCAGCCCCACTACAGGTCAGAGCGAGCAGTACTTC. Protein product: CASSPTTGQSEQYF.

A remark on this clone: At one end the junction does not follow the germline gene, possibly because of a read error. The chain couples TRBV7-2 to TRBJ1-2; perhaps TRBD1 as D (5 bases). Germline V gene sequence: CDR1 SGHTA, CDR2 FQGNSA. This CDR3 region has 12 residues. CDR3 region: CVSSWQEGSYTF. CDR3 coding DNA: TGTGTCAGCAGTTGGCAGGAGGGGAGCTACACCTTC.

The chain employs TRBV4-2 and TRBJ1-2, with D possibly TRBD1 on 6 matching bases. V lost 3 bases to trimming and J lost 6 bases, with 23 bases between them. Germline assignment: CDR1 LGHNA and CDR2 YNFKEQ. This CDR3 region has 17 residues. The CDR3 spells CASSHRDTKKGSDGYTF. The CDR3 coding sequence is TGTGCCAGCAGCCACCGGGACACGAAAAAGGGAAGTGATGGCTACACCTTC.

The J gene is TRBJ1-5, the V gene TRBV6-4, with D possibly being TRBD1 (5 bases). Germline-derived CDR1 and CDR2 are MRHNA and SNTAGT. This CDR3 region has 14 residues. The ends were cut back, 4 bases at V and 2 bases at J, with 9 bases in the middle. CDR3 bases: TGTGCCAGCAGTGTTGAAGGGGGCAATCAGCCCCAGCATTTT. Amino acids: CASSVEGGNQPQHF.

V usage is TRBV30 and J usage is TRBJ1-2, with TRBD1 matching 9 bases. In germline, CDR1 is GTSNPN, CDR2 SVGIG (reference sequence). The V and J ends lost 0 bases and 7 bases, in that order; junction bases with no gene match: 3. The CDR3 length is 13 residues. CDR3 DNA sequence: TGTGCCTGGAGTGTGGGACAGGGCGGTGGCTACACCTTC. Encoded protein: CAWSVGQGGGYTF.